The subject of this entry is one T cell receptor (beta chain). This sample stems from a study of cytomegalovirus exposure and HLA in healthy donors. 13 Jbeta primers and 60 Vbeta primers were used for the PCR. Profiled with immunoSEQ multiplex PCR; TCRdb holds only in-frame clones, not every one. The sample lists about 160,000 clones, 65% to 85% occurring once. Everyone who donated was a healthy bone marrow donor. Looked up from germline, CDR1 is SNHLY and CDR2 is FYNNEI. The CDR3 is 15 amino acids. Trimming removed 7 bases from V and 4 bases from J; junction bases left unmatched: 7. Sequences were obtained from PBMCs. This sequence was found in a man aged 40-49 years in good health and CMV-seropositive. The chain is built from TRBV2 and TRBJ1-5, with TRBD1 identical over 10 bases. The CDR3 loop reads CASTPDRGSNQPQHF. DNA for the CDR3: TGTGCCAGCACTCCGGACAGGGGGTCGAATCAGCCCCAGCATTTT.